The clone carrying this TCR beta chain was detected many times. Molecular barcoded adaptors covering alpha/delta and beta/gamma chains were used on 400 ng RNA. One entry per CDR3 protein results from TCRdb running MiXCR on the reads. The repertoire includes over 20,000 distinct CDR3 sequences, around 13% of them detected once, and more than 50% sits in the top ten. The data were obtained in a study of read filtering for tumor transcriptome and immune sequencing. Study context: TCR-mapped reads were about 3.5 to 10.27 million with IR-seq versus roughly 75 to 1,400 with RNA-seq.

The CDR3 extends over 15 amino acids. V shed 2 bases and J 5 bases; nucleotides not matched to a gene: 7. The germline V gene encodes CDR1 SGHNT and CDR2 YYREEE (reference sequence). Every patient had bone marrow sampled while the disease was active. The sequenced sample consisted of a population of CD138-negative cells sorted from bone marrow. The sequence came from a donor older than 35 with multiple myeloma. V and J are TRBV5-4 and TRBJ2-1; TRBD2 matches at 7 bases. The chain's CDR3 is CASSLAGISHNEQFF. The CDR3 coding sequence is TGTGCCAGCAGCTTAGCGGGGATAAGCCACAATGAGCAGTTCTTC. The whole variable domain, remainder taken from reference TRBV5-4 and TRBJ2-1, is ETGVTQSPTHLIKTRGQQVTLRCSSQSGHNTVSWYQQALGQGPQFIFQYYREEENGRGNFPPRFSGLQFPNYSSELNVNALELDDSALYLCASSLAGISHNEQFFGPGTRLTVL.